The 8 T cell receptor beta chains below come from one sample, sequenced in a study of blood T cell repertoires in COVID-19. Using immunoSEQ multiplex PCR, the repertoire was profiled, and TCRdb retains in-frame clones only, with some absent. Of about 150,000 clones in the sample, about 90% were seen once. Sequencing was performed on peripheral blood. These receptors were collected from a man aged 45 to 65 with acute or convalescent COVID-19.

The V and J genes are TRBV10-3 and TRBJ1-6, with 7 bases aligning to TRBD1. The CDR3 runs 13 residues. Trimming removed 10 bases from V and 7 bases from J; junction bases left unmatched: 7. Germline V gene sequence: CDR1 ENHRY, CDR2 SYGVKD. CDR3: CATLTGFNSPLHF. The CDR3 region has the DNA TGTGCCACACTGACAGGGTTCAATTCACCCCTCCACTTT.

Only one count was recorded for this clone. The chain employs TRBV19 and TRBJ1-3; D unclear. Trimming stripped 3 bases from V and 0 bases from J, with 9 bases between. Germline V gives CDR1 LNHDA, CDR2 SQIVND (reference sequence). This CDR3 has 15 amino acids. The CDR3 loop reads CASSIQDRSGNTIYF. The CDR3 DNA reads TGTGCCAGTAGTATCCAGGATCGCTCTGGAAACACCATATATTTT.

V usage is TRBV5-6 and J usage is TRBJ1-4, with 7 bases fitting TRBD1. V lost 2 bases and J lost 3; bases outside the gene matches: 4. The CDR3 is 15 residues long. Germline V gene sequence: CDR1 SGHDT, CDR2 YYEEEE. The DNA of the CDR3 is TGTGCCAGCAGCTTAGTCACAGGGGCTAATGAAAAACTGTTTTTT. The encoded protein is CASSLVTGANEKLFF.

The chain carries TRBV10-3 and TRBJ2-5; 9 bases fit TRBD2. The CDR3 is 17 residues long. Trimming removed 4 bases from V and 4 bases from J; junction bases left unmatched: 13. The germline V gene has CDR1 ENHRY and CDR2 SYGVKD. In DNA, the CDR3 is TGTGCCATCAGTGGCGGAGAGGGACTAGCAGGCGGAGAGACCCAGTACTTC. The encoded protein is CAISGGEGLAGGETQYF.

This chain uses TRBV5-1 with TRBJ1-1; D not certain. Per the germline V gene, CDR1 is SGHRS and CDR2 is YFSETQ. V dropped 0 bases and J dropped 5 bases, with 20 bases sitting between them. This CDR3 spans 17 amino acids. The CDR3, as DNA: TGCGCCAGCAGCTTGGGGGTTCTAGAACTAGCGGAGACTGAAGCTTTCTTT. It codes for CASSLGVLELAETEAFF.

J is TRBJ2-7 and V is TRBV24-1, with unresolved D. CDR1 is KGHDR, CDR2 SFDVKD, per germline. This CDR3 region has 16 residues. V was cut by 4 bases and J by 0 bases, with 15 bases left in between. CDR3 DNA sequence: TGTGCCACCAGTGACTCAAACAACACAACCTCCTACGAGCAGTACGTC. Amino acids: CATSDSNNTTSYEQYV.

The rearrangement uses TRBV5-1 and TRBJ1-1; TRBD1 is a possible D gene (5 bases). Germline V gives CDR1 SGHRS, CDR2 YFSETQ. V shed 2 bases and J shed 1 base, with 6 bases lying between them. This CDR3 comprises 13 residues. As DNA, the CDR3 is TGCGCCAGCAGCTTTCAGGGGAACACTGAAGCTTTCTTT. As protein: CASSFQGNTEAFF. The entire variable domain, with the rest obtained from reference TRBV5-1 and TRBJ1-1, is as follows: KAGVTQTPRYLIKTRGQQVTLSCSPISGHRSVSWYQQTPGQGLQFLFEYFSETQRNKGNFPGRFSGRQFSNSRSEMNVSTLELGDSALYLCASSFQGNTEAFFGQGTRLTVV.

V gene TRBV6-5 combines with J gene TRBJ2-5; 12 bases are shared with TRBD2. With 6 bases clipped from V and 9 bases from J, the junction kept 8 bases outside the gene matches. This CDR3 contains 14 residues. The V gene's germline CDR1 is MNHEY and CDR2 SVGAGI. The chain's CDR3 is CASRPGLAGSPQYF. The CDR3 DNA reads as TGTGCCAGCAGGCCGGGACTAGCGGGCTCGCCCCAGTACTTC.